This paragraph covers one TCR beta chain sequence. Its matching antigen is unknown. The PCR had 60 Vbeta and 13 Jbeta primers. Data came from immunoSEQ multiplex PCR; TCRdb stores just in-frame clones and leaves some out. The table shows fewer than 150,000 clones, with 77% occurring only once. These data originate in a study of cytomegalovirus exposure and HLA in healthy donors. Overall study: Early released data comprised about 85 million unique TCRs from HLA-typed donors.

Findings and limits, study-wide: In a later analysis, several top co-occurrence clusters appeared linked to parvovirus B19, influenza, CMV and Epstein-Barr virus. In a later analysis, productive TCRs from donors in an Asian-associated ancestry cluster reportedly carried fewer N-insertions than the cohort mean.

CDR1 is SEHNR and CDR2 is FQNEAQ in the germline V gene (reference sequence). CDR3 length: 14 amino acids. This clonotype was obtained from a woman aged 45-65 years in good health and CMV-seronegative. The chain uses TRBV7-9 and TRBJ2-5; 9 bases fit TRBD1. The closer fit of TRBJ2-7 to the DNA end suggests the J call may be wrong. The sample comprised PBMCs. Here the CDR3 DNA reads TGTGCCAGCAGCCTAGACAGGGGGTCCTACGAGCAGTACTTC. It translates to CASSLDRGSYEQYF.